This TCR beta chain was sequenced in a study of regulatory T cells in long-lasting Graves disease. Through Arm-PCR of CDR3 regions and iRepertoire HTBI primers, TCR beta libraries were built. In TCRdb, the multiplex PCR reads were re-called with MiXCR into one record per CDR3 protein. The repertoire has over 300,000 distinct CDR3 sequences, about a sixth of them found once; the top ten carry around a fifth. CDR3 length: 12 amino acids. Germline V gene sequence: CDR1 SGHAT, CDR2 FQNNGV. The V and J ends lost 3 bases and 3 bases respectively, with 4 bases between them. The time point denotes: newly diagnosed GD, antithyroid drugs for less than 3 months. After RNA was extracted from PBMCs, the TCR library was made from it. This clonotype was recorded many times.

V is TRBV11-2 and J is TRBJ2-3; D is ambiguous. This receptor was identified in a female donor with Graves disease. The material sequenced was peripheral blood mononuclear cells (PBMCs), taken at new diagnosis, from a patient treated with antithyroid drugs. The CDR3 loop reads CASSFRTDTQYF. The CDR3 coding sequence is TGTGCCAGCAGCTTTCGGACAGATACGCAGTATTTT.